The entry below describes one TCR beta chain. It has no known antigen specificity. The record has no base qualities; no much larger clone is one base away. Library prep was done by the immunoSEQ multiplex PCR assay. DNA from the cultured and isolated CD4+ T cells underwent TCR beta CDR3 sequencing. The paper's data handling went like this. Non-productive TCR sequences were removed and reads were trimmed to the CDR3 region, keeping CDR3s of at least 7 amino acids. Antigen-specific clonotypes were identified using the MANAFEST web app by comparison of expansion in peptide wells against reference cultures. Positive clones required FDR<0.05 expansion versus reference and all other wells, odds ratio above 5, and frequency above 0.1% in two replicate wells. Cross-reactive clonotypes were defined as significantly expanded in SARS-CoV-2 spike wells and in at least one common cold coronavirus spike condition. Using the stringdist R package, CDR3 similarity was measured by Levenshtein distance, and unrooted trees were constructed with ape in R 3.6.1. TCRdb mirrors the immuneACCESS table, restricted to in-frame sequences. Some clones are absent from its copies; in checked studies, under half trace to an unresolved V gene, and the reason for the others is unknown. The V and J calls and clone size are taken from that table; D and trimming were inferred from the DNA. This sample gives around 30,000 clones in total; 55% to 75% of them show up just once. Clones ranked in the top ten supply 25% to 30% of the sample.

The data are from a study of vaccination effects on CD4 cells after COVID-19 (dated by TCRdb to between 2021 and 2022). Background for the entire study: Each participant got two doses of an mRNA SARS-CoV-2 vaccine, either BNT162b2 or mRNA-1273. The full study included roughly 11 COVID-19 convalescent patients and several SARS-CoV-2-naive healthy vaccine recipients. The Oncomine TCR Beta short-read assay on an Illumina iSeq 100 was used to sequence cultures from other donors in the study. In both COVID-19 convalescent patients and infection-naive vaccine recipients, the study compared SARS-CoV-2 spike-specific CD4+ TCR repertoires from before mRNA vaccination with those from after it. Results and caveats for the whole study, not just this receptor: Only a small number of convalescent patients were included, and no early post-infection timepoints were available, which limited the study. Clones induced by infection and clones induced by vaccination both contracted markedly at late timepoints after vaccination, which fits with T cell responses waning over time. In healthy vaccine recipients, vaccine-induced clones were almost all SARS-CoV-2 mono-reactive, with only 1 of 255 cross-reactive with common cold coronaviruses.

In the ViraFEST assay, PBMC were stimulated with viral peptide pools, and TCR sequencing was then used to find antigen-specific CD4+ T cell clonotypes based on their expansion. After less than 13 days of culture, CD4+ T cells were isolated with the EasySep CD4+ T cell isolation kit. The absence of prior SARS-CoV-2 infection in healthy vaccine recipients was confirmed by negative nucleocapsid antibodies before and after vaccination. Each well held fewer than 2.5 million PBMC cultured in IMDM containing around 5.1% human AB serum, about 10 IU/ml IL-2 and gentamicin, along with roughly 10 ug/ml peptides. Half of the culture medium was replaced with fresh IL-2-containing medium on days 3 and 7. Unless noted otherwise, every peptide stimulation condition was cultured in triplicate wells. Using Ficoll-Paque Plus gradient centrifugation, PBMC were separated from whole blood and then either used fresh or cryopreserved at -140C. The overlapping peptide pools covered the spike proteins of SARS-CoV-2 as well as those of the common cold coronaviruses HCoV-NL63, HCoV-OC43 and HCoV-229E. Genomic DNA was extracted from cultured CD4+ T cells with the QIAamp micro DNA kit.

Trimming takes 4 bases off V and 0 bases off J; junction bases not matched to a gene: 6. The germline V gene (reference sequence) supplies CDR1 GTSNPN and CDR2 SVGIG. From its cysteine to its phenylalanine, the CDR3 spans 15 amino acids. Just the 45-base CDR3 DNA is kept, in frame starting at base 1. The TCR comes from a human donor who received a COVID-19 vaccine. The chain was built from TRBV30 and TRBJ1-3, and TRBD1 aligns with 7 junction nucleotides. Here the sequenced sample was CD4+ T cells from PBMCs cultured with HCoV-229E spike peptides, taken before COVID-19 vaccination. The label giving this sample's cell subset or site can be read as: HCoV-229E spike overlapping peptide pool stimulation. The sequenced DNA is TGTGCCTGGACCCGGGACAGTTCCTCTGGAAACACCATATATTTT. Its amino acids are CAWTRDSSSGNTIYF.